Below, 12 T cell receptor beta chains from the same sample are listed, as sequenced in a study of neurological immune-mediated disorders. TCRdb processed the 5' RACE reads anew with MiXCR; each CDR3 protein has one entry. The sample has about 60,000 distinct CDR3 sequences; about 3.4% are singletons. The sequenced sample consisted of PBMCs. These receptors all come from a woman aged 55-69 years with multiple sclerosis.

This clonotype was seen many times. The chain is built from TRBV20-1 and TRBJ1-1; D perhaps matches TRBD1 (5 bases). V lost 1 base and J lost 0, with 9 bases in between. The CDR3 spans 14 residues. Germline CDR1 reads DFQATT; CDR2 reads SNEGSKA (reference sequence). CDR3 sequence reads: CSARAGRMNTEAFF. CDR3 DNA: TGCAGTGCTAGAGCGGGACGCATGAACACTGAAGCTTTCTTT.

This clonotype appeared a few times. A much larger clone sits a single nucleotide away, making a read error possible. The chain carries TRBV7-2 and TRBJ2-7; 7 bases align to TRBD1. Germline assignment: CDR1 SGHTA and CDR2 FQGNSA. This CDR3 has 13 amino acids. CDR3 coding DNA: TGTGCCAGCAGCCTACAGGGGCGAGACGAGAAGTACTTC. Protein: CASSLQGRDEKYF.

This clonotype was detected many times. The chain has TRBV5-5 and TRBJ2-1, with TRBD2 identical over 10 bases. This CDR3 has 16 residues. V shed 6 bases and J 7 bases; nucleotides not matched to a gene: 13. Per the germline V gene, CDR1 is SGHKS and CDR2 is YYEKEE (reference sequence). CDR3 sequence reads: CASKLSGRAVENEQFF. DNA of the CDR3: TGTGCCAGCAAATTAAGCGGGAGGGCCGTAGAGAATGAGCAGTTCTTC. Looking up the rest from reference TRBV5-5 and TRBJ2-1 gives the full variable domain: DAGVTQSPTHLIKTRGQQVTLRCSPISGHKSVSWYQQVLGQGPQFIFQYYEKEERGRGNFPDRFSARQFPNYSSELNVNALLLGDSALYLCASKLSGRAVENEQFFGPGTRLTVL.

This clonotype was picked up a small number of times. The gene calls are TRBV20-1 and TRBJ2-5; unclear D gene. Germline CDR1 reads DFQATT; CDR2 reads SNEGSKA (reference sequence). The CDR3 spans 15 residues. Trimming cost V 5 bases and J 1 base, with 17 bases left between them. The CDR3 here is CSASGRFLGQETQYF. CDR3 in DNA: TGCAGTGCTTCTGGCAGGTTCTTAGGCCAAGAGACCCAGTACTTC.

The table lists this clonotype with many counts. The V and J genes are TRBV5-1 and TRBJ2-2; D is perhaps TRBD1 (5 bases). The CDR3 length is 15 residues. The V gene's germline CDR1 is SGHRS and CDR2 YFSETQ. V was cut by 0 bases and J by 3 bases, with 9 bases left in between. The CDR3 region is CASSLGTLYTGELFF. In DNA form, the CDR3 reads TGCGCCAGCAGCTTGGGGACACTATACACCGGGGAGCTGTTTTTT.

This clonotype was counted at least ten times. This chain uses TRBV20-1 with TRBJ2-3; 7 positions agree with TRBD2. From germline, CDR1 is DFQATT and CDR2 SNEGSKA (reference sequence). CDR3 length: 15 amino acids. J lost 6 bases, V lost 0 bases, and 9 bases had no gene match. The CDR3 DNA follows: TGCAGTGCTAGAGATTCTAGCGGAATGTACGATACGCAGTATTTT. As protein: CSARDSSGMYDTQYF.

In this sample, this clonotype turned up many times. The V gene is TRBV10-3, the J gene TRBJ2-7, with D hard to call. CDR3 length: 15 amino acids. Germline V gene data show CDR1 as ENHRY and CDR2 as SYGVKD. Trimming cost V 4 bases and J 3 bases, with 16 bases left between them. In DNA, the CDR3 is TGTGCCATCAGTGTCGGGCCTCGGACCAACTACGAGCAGTACTTC. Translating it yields CAISVGPRTNYEQYF.

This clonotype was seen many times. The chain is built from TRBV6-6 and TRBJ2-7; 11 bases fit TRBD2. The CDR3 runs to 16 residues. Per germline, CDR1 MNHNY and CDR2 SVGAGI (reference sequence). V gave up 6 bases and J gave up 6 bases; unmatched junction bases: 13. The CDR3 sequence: CASSSLLTSGSSEQYF. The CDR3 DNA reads TGTGCCAGCAGCTCACTCCTCACTAGCGGGAGTAGCGAGCAGTACTTC.

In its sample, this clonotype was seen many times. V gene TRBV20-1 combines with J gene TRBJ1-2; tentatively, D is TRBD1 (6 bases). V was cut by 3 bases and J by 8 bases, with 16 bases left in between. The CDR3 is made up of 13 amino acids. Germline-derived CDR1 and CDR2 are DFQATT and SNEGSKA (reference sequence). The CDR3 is CSASDFGGYGYTF. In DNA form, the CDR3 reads TGCAGTGCTAGCGACTTCGGGGGCTACGGCTACACCTTC.

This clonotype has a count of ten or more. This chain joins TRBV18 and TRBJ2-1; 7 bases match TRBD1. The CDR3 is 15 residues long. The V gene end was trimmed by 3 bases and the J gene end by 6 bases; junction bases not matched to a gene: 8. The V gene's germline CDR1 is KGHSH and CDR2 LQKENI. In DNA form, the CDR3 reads TGTGCCAGCTCACCCCGACAGGGTATCCCCAATGAGCAGTTCTTC. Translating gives CASSPRQGIPNEQFF. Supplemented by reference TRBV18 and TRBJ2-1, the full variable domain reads NAGVMQNPRHLVRRRGQEARLRCSPMKGHSHVYWYRQLPEEGLKFMVYLQKENIIDESGMPKERFSAEFPKEGPSILRIQQVVRGDSAAYFCASSPRQGIPNEQFFGPGTRLTVL.

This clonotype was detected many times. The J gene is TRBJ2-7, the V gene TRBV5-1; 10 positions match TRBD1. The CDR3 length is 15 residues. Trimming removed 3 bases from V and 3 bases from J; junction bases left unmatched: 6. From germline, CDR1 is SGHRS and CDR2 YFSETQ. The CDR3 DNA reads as TGCGCCAGCAGCTCCGACAGGGGGCTGAGCTACGAGCAGTACTTC. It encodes CASSSDRGLSYEQYF.

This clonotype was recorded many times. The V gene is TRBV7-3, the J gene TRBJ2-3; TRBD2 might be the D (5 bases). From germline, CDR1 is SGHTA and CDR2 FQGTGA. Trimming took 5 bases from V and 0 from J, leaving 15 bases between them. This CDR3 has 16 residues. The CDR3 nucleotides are TGTGCCAGCAGCCCCCGGAGGACTTCTAGCACAGATACGCAGTATTTT. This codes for CASSPRRTSSTDTQYF.